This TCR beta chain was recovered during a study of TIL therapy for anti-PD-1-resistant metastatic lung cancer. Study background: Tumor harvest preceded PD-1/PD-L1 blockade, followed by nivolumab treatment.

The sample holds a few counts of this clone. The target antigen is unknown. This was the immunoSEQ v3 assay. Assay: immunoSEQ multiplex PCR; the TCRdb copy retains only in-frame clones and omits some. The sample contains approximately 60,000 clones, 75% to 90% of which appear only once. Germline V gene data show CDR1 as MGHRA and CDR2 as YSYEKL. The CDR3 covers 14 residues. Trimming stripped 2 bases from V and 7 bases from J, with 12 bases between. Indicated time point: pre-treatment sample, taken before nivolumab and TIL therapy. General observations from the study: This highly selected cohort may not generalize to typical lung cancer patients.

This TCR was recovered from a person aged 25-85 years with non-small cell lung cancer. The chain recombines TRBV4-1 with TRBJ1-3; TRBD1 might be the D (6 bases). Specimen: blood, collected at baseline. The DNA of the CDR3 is TGCGCCAGCAGCCAATTGACAGGTTGGAACACCATATATTTT. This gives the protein CASSQLTGWNTIYF.